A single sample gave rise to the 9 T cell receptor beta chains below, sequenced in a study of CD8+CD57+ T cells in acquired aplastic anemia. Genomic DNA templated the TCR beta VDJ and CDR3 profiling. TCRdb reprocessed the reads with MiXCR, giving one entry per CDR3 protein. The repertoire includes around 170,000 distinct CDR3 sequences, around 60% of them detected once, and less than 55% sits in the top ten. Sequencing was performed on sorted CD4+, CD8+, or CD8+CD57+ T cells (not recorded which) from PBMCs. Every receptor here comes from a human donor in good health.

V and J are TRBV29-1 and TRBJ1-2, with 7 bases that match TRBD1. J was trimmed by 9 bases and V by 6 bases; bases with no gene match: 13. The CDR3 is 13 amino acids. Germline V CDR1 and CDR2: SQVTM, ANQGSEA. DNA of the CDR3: TGCAGCGTAGGTGGACAGGCGACTAATAGCTACACCTTC. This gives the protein CSVGGQATNSYTF.

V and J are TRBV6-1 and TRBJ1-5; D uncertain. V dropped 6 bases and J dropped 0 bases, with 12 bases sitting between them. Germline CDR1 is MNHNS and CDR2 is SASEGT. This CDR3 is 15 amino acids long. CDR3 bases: TGTGCCAGCAGCGAGACATATTATAGCAATCAGCCCCAGCATTTT. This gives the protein CASSETYYSNQPQHF.

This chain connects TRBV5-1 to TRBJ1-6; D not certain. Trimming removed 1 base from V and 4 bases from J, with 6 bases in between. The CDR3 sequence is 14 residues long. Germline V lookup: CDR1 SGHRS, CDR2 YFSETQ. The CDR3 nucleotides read TGCGCCAGCAGCTTGAAGGGATATAATTCACCCCTCCACTTT. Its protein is CASSLKGYNSPLHF.

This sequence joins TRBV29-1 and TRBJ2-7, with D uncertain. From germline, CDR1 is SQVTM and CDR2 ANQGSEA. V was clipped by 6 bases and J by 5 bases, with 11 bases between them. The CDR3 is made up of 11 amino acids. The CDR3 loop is CSVGSGDEQYF. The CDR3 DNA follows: TGCAGCGTGGGATCTGGGGACGAGCAGTACTTC.

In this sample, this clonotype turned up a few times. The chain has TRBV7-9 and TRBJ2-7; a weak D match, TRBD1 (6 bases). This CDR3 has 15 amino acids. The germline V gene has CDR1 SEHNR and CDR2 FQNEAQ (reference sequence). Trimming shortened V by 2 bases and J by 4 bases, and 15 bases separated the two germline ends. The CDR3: CASSLQAGEPYEQYF. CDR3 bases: TGTGCCAGCAGCTTACAGGCAGGGGAACCTTACGAGCAGTACTTC.

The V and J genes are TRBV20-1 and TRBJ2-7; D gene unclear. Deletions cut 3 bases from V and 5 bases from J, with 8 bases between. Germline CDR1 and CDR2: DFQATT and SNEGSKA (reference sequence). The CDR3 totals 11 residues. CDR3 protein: CSASTTHEQYF. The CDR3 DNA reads TGCAGTGCTAGCACGACTCACGAGCAGTACTTC.

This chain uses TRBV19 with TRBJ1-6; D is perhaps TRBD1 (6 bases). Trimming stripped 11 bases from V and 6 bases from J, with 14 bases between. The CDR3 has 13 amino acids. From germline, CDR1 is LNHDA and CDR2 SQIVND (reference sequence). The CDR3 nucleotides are TGTGCCTGTGAGGCAGGGGCTAATTCACCCCTCCACTTT. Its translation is CACEAGANSPLHF.

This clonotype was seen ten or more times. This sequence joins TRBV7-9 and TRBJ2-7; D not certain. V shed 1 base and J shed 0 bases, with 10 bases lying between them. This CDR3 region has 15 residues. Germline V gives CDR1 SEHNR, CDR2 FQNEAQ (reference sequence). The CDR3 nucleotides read TGTGCCAGCAGCTTAGATCCTTCTAGCTCCTACGAGCAGTACTTC. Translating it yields CASSLDPSSSYEQYF.

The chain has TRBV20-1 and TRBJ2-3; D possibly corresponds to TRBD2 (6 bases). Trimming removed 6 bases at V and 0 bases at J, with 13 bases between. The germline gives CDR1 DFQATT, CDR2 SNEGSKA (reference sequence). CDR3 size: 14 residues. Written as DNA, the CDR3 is TGCAGTGCCTTGGGGGACTTTAGCACAGATACGCAGTATTTT. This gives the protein CSALGDFSTDTQYF.